Listed below are T cell receptor beta chains from one sample, sequenced in a study of cytomegalovirus exposure and HLA in healthy donors. The method was immunoSEQ multiplex PCR; TCRdb's version includes in-frame clones alone and lacks a portion of them. This sample yields under 150,000 clones, of which 60% to 85% are seen a single time; under 1.5% belongs to the top ten. The specimen sequenced was PBMCs. The source of these receptors is a male donor in good health and CMV-seropositive. The CDR3 runs from the conserved cysteine through the conserved F or W. Each record gives: clone size, J gene, D gene, V gene, CDR3 protein, CDR3 DNA. A D gene is named only where the DNA matches it firmly. Not every row has a clone size; where given, it reads once, few, many or a size class.

NA	TRBJ2-1	NA	TRBV10-3	CAISDSPSRDSFYNEQFF	TGTGCCATCAGTGATTCCCCGTCCCGGGACTCCTTTTACAATGAGCAGTTCTTC
NA	TRBJ1-4	NA	TRBV7-6	CASSGGPGSTNEKLFF	TGTGCCAGCAGCGGTGGGCCGGGGTCAACTAATGAAAAACTGTTTTTT
NA	TRBJ2-7	TRBD1	TRBV30	CAWSITGTGGEQYF	TGTGCCTGGAGCATTACCGGGACAGGGGGCGAGCAGTACTTC
NA	TRBJ2-7	TRBD2	TRBV5-4	CASSLEGRGGREQYF	TGTGCCAGCAGCTTGGAGGGGCGGGGGGGACGCGAGCAGTACTTC
NA	TRBJ2-1	NA	TRBV4-2	CASSQVSEDNEQFF	TGTGCCAGCAGCCAGGTGTCCGAGGACAATGAGCAGTTCTTC
NA	TRBJ2-5	NA	TRBV20-1	CSAKRETQYF	TGCAGTGCTAAGAGAGAGACCCAGTACTTC
NA	TRBJ2-1	TRBD2	TRBV11-2	CASSLVRTSGGPRNEQFF	TGTGCCAGCAGCTTAGTCCGGACTAGCGGGGGGCCACGGAATGAGCAGTTCTTC
NA	TRBJ2-3	TRBD1	TRBV2	CASSVDRAADTQYF	TGTGCCAGCAGTGTGGACAGGGCCGCAGATACGCAGTATTTT
few	TRBJ2-7	NA	TRBV27	CASSNRVSYEQYF	TGTGCCAGCAGCAACAGGGTCTCCTACGAGCAGTACTTC
many	TRBJ2-3	NA	TRBV5-4	CASSLSIDTQYF	TGTGCCAGCAGCCTATCCATAGATACGCAGTATTTT
NA	TRBJ1-6	NA	TRBV25-1	CASSEYGFYNSPLHF	TGTGCCAGCAGTGAATACGGGTTCTATAATTCACCCCTCCACTTT
few	TRBJ2-2	TRBD2	TRBV27	CASINLAGGPGGELFF	TGTGCCAGCATCAATTTAGCGGGAGGGCCCGGCGGGGAGCTGTTTTTT
NA	TRBJ2-1	NA	TRBV19	CASSIVGGLSSYNEQFF	TGTGCCAGTAGTATAGTGGGCGGGCTGAGCTCCTACAATGAGCAGTTCTTC
few	TRBJ2-7	TRBD1	TRBV29-1	CSVEVGQESYEQYF	TGCAGCGTTGAGGTGGGACAGGAGAGCTACGAGCAGTACTTC
NA	TRBJ2-7	NA	TRBV29-1	CSVYVGSYEQYF	TGCAGCGTTTACGTCGGCTCCTACGAGCAGTACTTC
NA	TRBJ1-2	TRBD1	TRBV12-5	CASGNGQGHGYTF	TGTGCTAGTGGCAACGGACAGGGACATGGCTACACCTTC
NA	TRBJ2-7	TRBD1	TRBV7-8	CASSLAGQGLYEQYF	TGTGCCAGCAGCTTAGCGGGACAGGGCCTCTACGAGCAGTACTTC
NA	TRBJ2-1	NA	TRBV27	CASSPGGHHSYNEQFF	TGTGCCAGCAGTCCAGGGGGGCACCACTCCTACAATGAGCAGTTCTTC
NA	TRBJ1-6	NA	TRBV10-3	CAISDYLGTLHF	TGTGCCATCAGTGATTACCTCGGGACCCTCCACTTT
few	TRBJ1-1	TRBD1	TRBV11-3	CASSFTGGETEAFF	TGTGCCAGCAGCTTCACAGGGGGCGAGACTGAAGCTTTCTTT
once	TRBJ2-2	NA	TRBV5-4	CASSLGAPGELFF	TGTGCCAGCAGCTTGGGGGCCCCCGGGGAGCTGTTTTTT
NA	TRBJ2-3	TRBD1	TRBV4-2	CASSQDQQGASDTQYF	TGTGCCAGCAGCCAAGACCAACAGGGGGCCTCAGATACGCAGTATTTT
few	TRBJ1-4	NA	TRBV5-6	CASSLYGVNEKLFF	TGTGCCAGCAGCTTGTACGGTGTTAATGAAAAACTGTTTTTT
NA	TRBJ1-6	TRBD1	TRBV10-3	CAISPTGDNSPLHF	TGTGCCATCAGCCCGACAGGGGATAATTCACCCCTCCACTTT
NA	TRBJ1-1	NA	TRBV5-6	CASSSIALVKQNTEAFF	TGTGCCAGCAGCTCCATAGCCCTTGTTAAACAGAACACTGAAGCTTTCTTT
NA	TRBJ2-3	TRBD2	TRBV10-3	CAISEGPNSGRRTDTQYF	TGTGCCATCAGTGAGGGGCCTAATAGCGGGAGACGCACAGATACGCAGTATTTT
NA	TRBJ2-3	TRBD2	TRBV7-3	CASSLTSGEVGTQYF	TGTGCCAGCAGCCTGACTAGCGGGGAAGTGGGTACGCAGTATTTT
NA	TRBJ1-2	TRBD1	TRBV5-8	CARSLRAGGRSGYTF	TGTGCCCGCAGCTTGAGGGCAGGGGGCAGGTCTGGCTACACCTTC
once	TRBJ1-1	NA	TRBV5-1	CASSPLGDLNTEAFF	TGCGCCAGCAGCCCCCTCGGGGATTTGAACACTGAAGCTTTCTTT
few	TRBJ2-7	NA	TRBV11-2	CASSSLVYEQYF	TGTGCCAGCAGCTCATTAGTCTACGAGCAGTACTTC
NA	TRBJ1-6	NA	TRBV15	CATSRDRGESSPLHF	TGTGCCACCAGCAGAGACAGGGGAGAGAGTTCACCCCTCCACTTT
NA	TRBJ2-1	TRBD1	TRBV6-1	CASSRDRVDYNEQFF	TGTGCCAGCAGTAGGGACAGGGTGGACTACAATGAGCAGTTCTTC